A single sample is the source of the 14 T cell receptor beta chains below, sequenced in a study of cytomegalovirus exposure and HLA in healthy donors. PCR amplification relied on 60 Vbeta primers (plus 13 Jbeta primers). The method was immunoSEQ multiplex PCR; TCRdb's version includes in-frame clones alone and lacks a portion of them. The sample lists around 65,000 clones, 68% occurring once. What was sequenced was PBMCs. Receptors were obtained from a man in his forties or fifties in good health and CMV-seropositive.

The CDR3 loop reads CSVESGGNIQYF. The CDR3 DNA reads TGCAGCGTTGAAAGTGGGGGGAACATTCAGTACTTC. This chain links TRBV29-1 with TRBJ2-4; a weak D match, TRBD2 (6 bases). The CDR3 sequence is 12 residues long. Germline CDR1 is SQVTM and CDR2 is ANQGSEA. Trimming cost V 2 bases and J 7 bases, with 9 bases left between them.

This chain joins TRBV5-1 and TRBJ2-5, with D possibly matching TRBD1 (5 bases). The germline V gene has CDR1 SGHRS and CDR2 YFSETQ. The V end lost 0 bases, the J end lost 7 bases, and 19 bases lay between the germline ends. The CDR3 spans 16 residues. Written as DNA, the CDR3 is TGCGCCAGCAGCTTGGGACAGATGGGCCTAGGGGCGACCCAGTACTTC. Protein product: CASSLGQMGLGATQYF.

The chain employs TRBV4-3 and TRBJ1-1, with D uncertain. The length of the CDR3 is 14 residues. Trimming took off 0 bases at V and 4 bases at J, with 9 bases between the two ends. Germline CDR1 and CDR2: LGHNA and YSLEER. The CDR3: CASSQEAGVTEAFF. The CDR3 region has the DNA TGCGCCAGCAGCCAAGAAGCGGGAGTCACTGAAGCTTTCTTT.

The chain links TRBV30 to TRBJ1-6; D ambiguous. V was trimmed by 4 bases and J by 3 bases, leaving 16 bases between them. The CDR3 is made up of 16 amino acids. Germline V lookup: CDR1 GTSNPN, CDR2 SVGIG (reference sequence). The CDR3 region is CAWTVVGDNYNSPLHF. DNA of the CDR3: TGTGCCTGGACGGTCGTCGGAGATAACTATAATTCACCCCTCCACTTT.

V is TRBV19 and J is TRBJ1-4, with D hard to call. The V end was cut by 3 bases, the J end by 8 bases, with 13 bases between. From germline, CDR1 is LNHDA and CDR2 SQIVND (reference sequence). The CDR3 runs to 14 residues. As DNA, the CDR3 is TGTGCCAGTAGTATCGGGGATGTAGCAGAAAAACTGTTTTTT. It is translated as CASSIGDVAEKLFF.

CDR3 region: CASSPTEREQFF. Here the CDR3 DNA reads TGTGCCAGCAGTCCCACCGAGCGGGAGCAGTTCTTC. The chain uses TRBV27 and TRBJ2-1; TRBD2 is a possible D gene (5 bases). The CDR3 length is 12 residues. Germline loops: CDR1 MNHEY, CDR2 SMNVEV (reference sequence). Deletions cut 5 bases from V and 10 bases from J, with 12 bases between.

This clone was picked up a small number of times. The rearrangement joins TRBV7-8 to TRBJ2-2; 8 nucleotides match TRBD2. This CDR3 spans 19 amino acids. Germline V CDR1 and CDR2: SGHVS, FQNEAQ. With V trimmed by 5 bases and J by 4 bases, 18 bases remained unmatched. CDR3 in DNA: TGTGCCAGCAGCCCGAAGACCGGGACTAGAGGGCCCAGCACCGGGGAGCTGTTTTTT. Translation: CASSPKTGTRGPSTGELFF. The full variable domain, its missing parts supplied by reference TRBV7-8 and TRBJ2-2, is GAGVSQSPRYKVAKRGQDVALRCDPISGHVSLFWYQQALGQGPEFLTYFQNEAQLDKSGLPSDRFFAERPEGSVSTLKIQRTQQEDSAVYLCASSPKTGTRGPSTGELFFGEGSRLTVL.

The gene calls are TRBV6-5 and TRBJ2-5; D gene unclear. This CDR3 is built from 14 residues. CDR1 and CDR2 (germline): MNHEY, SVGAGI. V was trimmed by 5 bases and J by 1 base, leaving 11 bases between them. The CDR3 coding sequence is TGTGCCAGCAGTAGCAGACTCGCCCAAGAGACCCAGTACTTC. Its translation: CASSSRLAQETQYF.

CDR3 loop: CSVELGAGEAFF. CDR3 DNA: TGCAGCGTTGAACTGGGGGCCGGTGAAGCTTTCTTT. The chain has TRBV29-1 and TRBJ1-1; possibly TRBD1 for D (6 bases). Trimming left V 2 bases short and J 7 bases short, with 11 bases between. The CDR3 extends over 12 amino acids. Germline CDR1 is SQVTM and CDR2 is ANQGSEA.

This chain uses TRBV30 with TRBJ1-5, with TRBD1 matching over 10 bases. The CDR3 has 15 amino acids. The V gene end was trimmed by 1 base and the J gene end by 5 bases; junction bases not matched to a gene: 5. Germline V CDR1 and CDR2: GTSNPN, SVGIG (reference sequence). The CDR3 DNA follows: TGTGCCTGGAGTGGCGGACAGGGGGTTTATCAGCCCCAGCATTTT. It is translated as CAWSGGQGVYQPQHF.

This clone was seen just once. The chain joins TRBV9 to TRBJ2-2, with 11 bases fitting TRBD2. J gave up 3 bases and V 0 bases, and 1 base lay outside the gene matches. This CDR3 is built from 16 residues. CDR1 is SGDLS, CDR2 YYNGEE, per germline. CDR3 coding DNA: TGTGCCAGCAGCGTAGCTAGCGGGGGGTACACCGGGGAGCTGTTTTTT. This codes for CASSVASGGYTGELFF. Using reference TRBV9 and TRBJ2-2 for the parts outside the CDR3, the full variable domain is DSGVTQTPKHLITATGQRVTLRCSPRSGDLSVYWYQQSLDQGLQFLIQYYNGEERAKGNILERFSAQQFPDLHSELNLSSLELGDSALYFCASSVASGGYTGELFFGEGSRLTVL.

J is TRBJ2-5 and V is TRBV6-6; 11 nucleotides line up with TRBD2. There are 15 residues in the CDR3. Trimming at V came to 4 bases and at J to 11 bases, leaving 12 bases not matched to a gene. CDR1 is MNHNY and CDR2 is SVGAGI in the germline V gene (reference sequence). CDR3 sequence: CASSSTSGRVGEQYF. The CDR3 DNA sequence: TGTGCCAGCAGTTCAACTAGCGGGAGAGTGGGTGAGCAGTACTTC.

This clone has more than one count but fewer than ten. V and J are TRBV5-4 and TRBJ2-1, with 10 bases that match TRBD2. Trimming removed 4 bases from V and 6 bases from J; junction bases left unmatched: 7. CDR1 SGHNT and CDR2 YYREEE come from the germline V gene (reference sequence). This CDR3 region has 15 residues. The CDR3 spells CASSGGLAGANEQFF. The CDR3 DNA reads TGTGCCAGCAGCGGGGGGCTAGCGGGGGCCAATGAGCAGTTCTTC. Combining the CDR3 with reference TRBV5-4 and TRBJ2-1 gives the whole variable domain ETGVTQSPTHLIKTRGQQVTLRCSSQSGHNTVSWYQQALGQGPQFIFQYYREEENGRGNFPPRFSGLQFPNYSSELNVNALELDDSALYLCASSGGLAGANEQFFGPGTRLTVL.

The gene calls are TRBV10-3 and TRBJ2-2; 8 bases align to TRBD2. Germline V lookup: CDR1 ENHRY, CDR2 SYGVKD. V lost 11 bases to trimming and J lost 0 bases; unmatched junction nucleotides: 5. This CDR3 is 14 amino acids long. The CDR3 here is CAAGGAANTGELFF. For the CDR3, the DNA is TGTGCCGCCGGGGGGGCCGCGAACACCGGGGAGCTGTTTTTT.